These T cell receptor beta chains were read from a single sample in a study of T-cell memory formation after mild COVID-19. Each CDR3 protein gets one entry after TCRdb re-called the 5' RACE reads with MiXCR. Among 580,000 or so distinct CDR3 sequences listed, 15% to 20% were seen once. Source material: PBMCs or a T cell subset sorted from them (not recorded which). The receptor source for this set is an adult woman who had mild COVID-19 (a few samples of this study predate the infection). Cell type and time point are not known. The CDR3 runs from the conserved cysteine through the conserved F or W. The order of the fields is J gene, clone size, V gene, D gene, CDR3 length, CDR3 DNA, CDR3 protein. D genes are given only for firm matches. Part of the rows lack a size; the others show once, few, many or a class for expanded clones.

>TRBJ2-7|.|TRBV28|TRBD1|15
TGTGCCAGCAGTATTTCCGGGACAGGGACTTACGAGCAGTACTTC
CASSISGTGTYEQYF
>TRBJ2-2|.|TRBV30|TRBD2|16
TGTGCCCGGAGTGGAGTAGCGGGACTGAACACCGGGGAGCTGTTTTTT
CARSGVAGLNTGELFF
>TRBJ2-1|few|TRBV12-3/TRBV12-4|TRBD2|14
TGTGCCAGCAAACTAGCGGCCTCCTACAATGAGCAGTTCTTC
CASKLAASYNEQFF
>TRBJ2-1|many|TRBV14|TRBD2|14
TGTGCCAGCAGCCAAGAAACTAGCGGGGTCCTTCAGTTCTTC
CASSQETSGVLQFF
>TRBJ2-5|few|TRBV5-6|.|13
TGTGCCAGCAGCCCTACAGGAGAAGAGACCCAGTACTTC
CASSPTGEETQYF
>TRBJ1-2|few|TRBV6-2/TRBV6-3|TRBD1|19
TGTGCCAGCAGTTACTCGGAACGGGACAGGGCGCCTACTAACTATGGCTACACCTTC
CASSYSERDRAPTNYGYTF
>TRBJ1-4|.|TRBV7-8|TRBD1|15
TGTGCCAGCAGCCCCCGGGGGAGGACAGGGGAAAAACTGTTTTTT
CASSPRGRTGEKLFF
>TRBJ2-3|many|TRBV9|.|13
TGTGCCAGCAGCGTGAGGACAACAGATACGCAGTATTTT
CASSVRTTDTQYF
>TRBJ2-7|.|TRBV6-5|TRBD1|13
TGTGCCAGCACTCACAGGGGGACCTACGAGCAGTACTTC
CASTHRGTYEQYF
>TRBJ1-2|few|TRBV5-8|TRBD1|14
TGTGCCAGCAGCTGGCGACAGGGTTTGCCTGGCTACACCTTC
CASSWRQGLPGYTF
>TRBJ2-2|.|TRBV20-1|TRBD1|16
TGCAGTGCTAGAGTAACCGGGACAGGGGACACCGGGGAGCTGTTTTTT
CSARVTGTGDTGELFF